The next 24 T cell receptor beta chains were all read from a single sample in a study of blood T cell repertoires in COVID-19. Sequencing was performed with immunoSEQ multiplex PCR; in TCRdb, only in-frame clones are kept and a portion is missing. The repertoire holds about 59,000 clones, with almost 80% as singletons. The sequencing input was peripheral blood. The receptors stem from a man older than 75 with acute or convalescent COVID-19.

The V and J genes are TRBV5-1 and TRBJ2-5; D is possibly TRBD2 (6 bases). The V end was cut by 0 bases, the J end by 5 bases, with 11 bases between. CDR3 size: 14 residues. Germline V gene sequence: CDR1 SGHRS, CDR2 YFSETQ. The CDR3 DNA reads as TGCGCCAGCAGCTTGGCAGGGAGGAGGGAGACCCAGTACTTC. Its protein product is CASSLAGRRETQYF. Filled out from reference TRBV5-1 and TRBJ2-5, the complete variable domain reads KAGVTQTPRYLIKTRGQQVTLSCSPISGHRSVSWYQQTPGQGLQFLFEYFSETQRNKGNFPGRFSGRQFSNSRSEMNVSTLELGDSALYLCASSLAGRRETQYFGPGTRLLVL.

This chain links TRBV4-2 with TRBJ1-1; a possible D gene is TRBD1 (5 bases). Trimming pared 3 bases from V and 1 base from J, leaving 18 bases between. CDR1 is LGHNA, CDR2 YNFKEQ, per germline. The CDR3 extends over 17 amino acids. The CDR3, as DNA: TGTGCCAGCAGCCAGGCAGTGGGGCGATCTTCGAACACTGAAGCTTTCTTT. Amino acid sequence: CASSQAVGRSSNTEAFF.

This sequence joins TRBV5-4 and TRBJ1-1; D call uncertain. V dropped 5 bases and J dropped 1 base, with 15 bases sitting between them. The CDR3 has 15 amino acids. Germline V gene sequence: CDR1 SGHNT, CDR2 YYREEE (reference sequence). The CDR3 loop is CASSPTSARNTEAFF. CDR3 sequence (DNA): TGTGCCAGCAGTCCAACCTCAGCGAGGAACACTGAAGCTTTCTTT.

The sample holds one count of this clone. The chain combines TRBV19 with TRBJ1-5; 8 bases line up with TRBD1. The CDR3 length is 16 residues. The germline gives CDR1 LNHDA, CDR2 SQIVND (reference sequence). The ends lost 0 bases at V and 4 bases at J; junction bases unmatched: 5. CDR3 sequence reads: CASSIEVTGGNQPQHF. For the CDR3, the DNA is TGTGCCAGTAGTATAGAGGTCACAGGGGGAAATCAGCCCCAGCATTTT.

The chain is built from TRBV4-2 and TRBJ2-1; a possible D gene is TRBD2 (6 bases). The CDR3 contains 14 residues. The germline V gene encodes CDR1 LGHNA and CDR2 YNFKEQ. V shed 3 bases and J shed 9 bases, with 15 bases lying between them. The CDR3 sequence is CASSQGGVGFEQFF. The CDR3 DNA reads TGTGCCAGCAGCCAGGGGGGTGTGGGGTTTGAGCAGTTCTTC.

J is TRBJ1-5 and V is TRBV28; maybe TRBD1 (5 bases). Trimming left V 2 bases short and J 5 bases short, with 13 bases between. Germline assignment: CDR1 MDHEN and CDR2 SYDVKM. There are 15 residues in the CDR3. In DNA, the CDR3 is TGTGCCAGCAGTTTAGGGGGGGGGTCGCATCAGCCCCAGCATTTT. This encodes CASSLGGGSHQPQHF.

The rearrangement links TRBV24-1 to TRBJ1-2; 9 positions agree with TRBD1. Germline assignment: CDR1 KGHDR and CDR2 SFDVKD. The CDR3 is 14 amino acids. The V segment lost 4 bases and the J segment 4 bases; nucleotides outside the gene matches: 3. CDR3 in DNA: TGTGCCACCAGTGAGGGACAGGGAATCTATGGCTACACCTTC. Encoded protein: CATSEGQGIYGYTF.

V and J are TRBV7-9 and TRBJ2-2; D may be TRBD2 (6 bases). Germline V lookup: CDR1 SEHNR, CDR2 FQNEAQ (reference sequence). The CDR3 loop spans 16 amino acids. The V and J ends lost 5 bases and 1 base respectively, with 14 bases between them. CDR3 nucleotides: TGTGCCAGCAGCCCGACAACCGGGAGGAACACCGGGGAGCTGTTTTTT. Its protein product is CASSPTTGRNTGELFF.

This rearrangement joins TRBV19 to TRBJ2-7; a possible D gene is TRBD2 (6 bases). Germline V gene lookup returns CDR1 LNHDA and CDR2 SQIVND (reference sequence). Trimming left V 3 bases short and J 2 bases short, with 14 bases between. This CDR3 has 15 residues. The CDR3: CASSMWRAGTYEQYF. CDR3 sequence (DNA): TGTGCCAGTAGTATGTGGAGGGCAGGGACCTACGAGCAGTACTTC.

The chain links TRBV6-5 to TRBJ2-1; the match to TRBD2 covers 13 bases. Germline V gene data show CDR1 as MNHEY and CDR2 as SVGAGI. V shed 10 bases and J 6 bases; nucleotides not matched to a gene: 9. The CDR3 runs 15 residues. The CDR3 DNA follows: TGTGCCACTTGGACTAGCGGGAGTGTGGGCAATGAGCAGTTCTTC. It yields the protein CATWTSGSVGNEQFF.

The chain carries TRBV29-1 and TRBJ1-1; D uncertain. Trimming stripped 5 bases from V and 12 bases from J, with 16 bases between. Germline V gene data show CDR1 as SQVTM and CDR2 as ANQGSEA. The CDR3 is made up of 11 amino acids. The CDR3 nucleotides are TGCAGCGTTTCTTACGAGGGTTTGACTTTCTTT. Its protein is CSVSYEGLTFF.

A few counts support this clone. V gene TRBV5-1 combines with J gene TRBJ2-6; D is ambiguous. Germline CDR1 and CDR2: SGHRS and YFSETQ. V lost 1 base to trimming and J lost 2 bases, with 4 bases between them. The CDR3 extends over 14 amino acids. This CDR3 is CASSLNTGANVLTF. DNA for the CDR3: TGCGCCAGCAGCTTGAATACTGGGGCCAACGTCCTGACTTTC.

This clone turned up a few times. The chain has TRBV19 and TRBJ1-2; a possible D gene is TRBD1 (6 bases). V was shortened by 4 bases and J by 10 bases, with 13 bases between the two germline ends. The CDR3 is made up of 12 amino acids. Germline assignment: CDR1 LNHDA and CDR2 SQIVND (reference sequence). The CDR3 loop reads CASSRGLPVYTF. The DNA of the CDR3 is TGTGCCAGTAGTAGGGGGCTACCGGTCTACACCTTC.

The V call is TRBV7-2, the J call TRBJ1-6, with a possible D match to TRBD1 (5 bases). Germline values: CDR1 SGHTA, CDR2 FQGNSA. The germline V and J ends were trimmed by 5 bases and 10 bases, with 21 bases remaining between them. The CDR3 length is 16 residues. CDR3 in amino acids: CASSPRGGQAGSPLHF. The DNA of the CDR3 is TGTGCCAGCAGCCCAAGAGGCGGACAAGCCGGCTCACCCCTCCACTTT. Full variable domain (missing parts from reference TRBV7-2 and TRBJ1-6): GAGVSQSPSNKVTEKGKDVELRCDPISGHTALYWYRQSLGQGLEFLIYFQGNSAPDKSGLPSDRFSAERTGGSVSTLTIQRTQQEDSAVYLCASSPRGGQAGSPLHFGNGTRLTVT.

The chain has TRBV11-3 and TRBJ1-2, with 7 bases that match TRBD1. CDR3 length: 15 amino acids. The J segment lost 1 base and the V segment lost 6 bases, leaving 8 bases of the junction unmatched. CDR1 and CDR2 (germline): SGHNT, YENEEA. CDR3 DNA sequence: TGTGCCAGCAGTCCAGGAGGGGGCAATAACTATGGCTACACCTTC. The encoded protein is CASSPGGGNNYGYTF.

This clone occurred a few times. This rearrangement joins TRBV5-1 to TRBJ1-2, with a tentative D call TRBD1 (5 bases). This CDR3 has 13 residues. Germline V lookup: CDR1 SGHRS, CDR2 YFSETQ. Trimming took 7 bases from V and 4 from J, leaving 14 bases between them. CDR3 in DNA: TGCGCCAGCCAAGACGACAGTAGCTATGGCTACACCTTC. Translated: CASQDDSSYGYTF. The full variable domain, its missing parts supplied by reference TRBV5-1 and TRBJ1-2, is KAGVTQTPRYLIKTRGQQVTLSCSPISGHRSVSWYQQTPGQGLQFLFEYFSETQRNKGNFPGRFSGRQFSNSRSEMNVSTLELGDSALYLCASQDDSSYGYTFGSGTRLTVV.

The table lists this clone with a count of one. V usage is TRBV7-2 and J usage is TRBJ1-5; D not resolved. V was pared by 2 bases and J by 7 bases, with 9 bases between. The V gene's germline CDR1 is SGHTA and CDR2 FQGNSA. The CDR3 has 13 amino acids. DNA of the CDR3: TGTGCCAGCAGCTTAATCAACGGGCAGCCCCAGCATTTT. This encodes CASSLINGQPQHF.

The CDR3 sequence: CAWSATGGLADTQYF. CDR3 nucleotide sequence: TGTGCCTGGAGTGCGACAGGGGGATTAGCAGATACGCAGTATTTT. The gene calls are TRBV30 and TRBJ2-3; 9 positions agree with TRBD1. The germline CDR1 and CDR2 sequences are GTSNPN and SVGIG (reference sequence). The V and J ends lost 1 base and 4 bases, in that order; junction bases with no gene match: 6. CDR3 size: 15 residues.

The rearrangement uses TRBV28 and TRBJ2-7; 8 bases align to TRBD1. The V gene end was trimmed by 6 bases and the J gene end by 4 bases; junction bases not matched to a gene: 5. The CDR3 totals 13 residues. Germline loops: CDR1 MDHEN, CDR2 SYDVKM. The CDR3 nucleotides are TGTGCCAGCAGCTACAGGGGGAAGTACGAGCAGTACTTC. It yields the protein CASSYRGKYEQYF. Variable domain in full (rest from reference TRBV28 and TRBJ2-7): DVKVTQSSRYLVKRTGEKVFLECVQDMDHENMFWYRQDPGLGLRLIYFSYDVKMKEKGDIPEGYSVSREKKERFSLILESASTNQTSMYLCASSYRGKYEQYFGPGTRLTVT.

The chain couples TRBV19 to TRBJ1-5; D remains unclear. This CDR3 is built from 13 residues. The germline V gene has CDR1 LNHDA and CDR2 SQIVND (reference sequence). V dropped 9 bases and J dropped 0 bases, with 9 bases sitting between them. In DNA, the CDR3 is TGTGCCAGCCAACTATATAGCAATCAGCCCCAGCATTTT. Protein sequence: CASQLYSNQPQHF.

Concerning this clone itself: Different DNA sequences within this sample yield the same CDR3. The chain carries TRBV5-1 and TRBJ1-2; D gene unclear. This CDR3 is 13 amino acids long. The germline gives CDR1 SGHRS, CDR2 YFSETQ. The V gene lost 0 bases and the J gene lost 3 bases, with 6 bases spanning the gap. CDR3 nucleotides: TGCGCCAGCAGCTTGGGCGGGGACTATGGCTACACCTTC. This sequence encodes CASSLGGDYGYTF.

This clone turned up a few times. The V and J genes are TRBV7-9 and TRBJ2-7, with D perhaps TRBD1 (6 bases). V was shortened by 0 bases and J by 0 bases, with 9 bases between the two germline ends. CDR3 length: 15 residues. Germline CDR1 SEHNR, CDR2 FQNEAQ (reference sequence). As DNA, the CDR3 is TGTGCCAGCAGCTTAGCAGGGGGAGCCTCCTACGAGCAGTACTTC. Residues: CASSLAGGASYEQYF.

In this sample, this clone turned up a few times. The J gene is TRBJ2-1, the V gene TRBV27; 8 positions match TRBD2. The CDR3 runs to 16 residues. V dropped 0 bases and J dropped 8; count of bases not matched to a gene: 9. The germline CDR1 and CDR2 sequences are MNHEY and SMNVEV (reference sequence). The CDR3 sequence: CASSLSDGLASDEQFF. The DNA of the CDR3 is TGTGCCAGCAGTTTATCGGACGGACTAGCTTCCGATGAGCAGTTCTTC.

The rearrangement links TRBV11-3 to TRBJ1-1; weak D call: TRBD1 (6 bases). CDR3 length: 18 amino acids. Trimming left V 5 bases short and J 4 bases short, with 26 bases between. Germline CDR1 reads SGHNT; CDR2 reads YENEEA. The CDR3 spells CASSPGAGRVDRTTEAFF. The CDR3 DNA reads as TGTGCCAGCAGCCCGGGGGCAGGGAGGGTCGATCGGACCACTGAAGCTTTCTTT.